A single sample gave rise to the 14 T cell receptor beta chains below, sequenced in a study of T cells and copy number aberrations in small-cell lung cancer. Profiling relied on immunoSEQ multiplex PCR, and the TCRdb table lists in-frame clones only, not all of them. The sample contains fewer than 10,000 clones, 75% to 80% of which appear only once. Sequenced input: normal tissue next to the tumor. The receptors were gathered from a man in his fifties or sixties with small cell lung cancer.

The V call is TRBV19, the J call TRBJ2-4, with D perhaps TRBD2 (6 bases). Germline V gene lookup returns CDR1 LNHDA and CDR2 SQIVND (reference sequence). V gave up 1 base and J gave up 1 base, with 8 bases separating them. This CDR3 is built from 15 residues. The CDR3 region has the DNA TGTGCCAGTAGTATAGGTGGGGGGGCCAAAAACATTCAGTACTTC. It codes for CASSIGGGAKNIQYF. Looking up the rest from reference TRBV19 and TRBJ2-4 gives the full variable domain: DGGITQSPKYLFRKEGQNVTLSCEQNLNHDAMYWYRQDPGQGLRLIYYSQIVNDFQKGDIAEGYSVSREKKESFPLTVTSAQKNPTAFYLCASSIGGGAKNIQYFGAGTRLSVL.

This rearrangement joins TRBV5-4 to TRBJ2-3, with D unresolved. Trimming left V 1 base short and J 0 bases short, with 6 bases between. Germline CDR1 reads SGHNT; CDR2 reads YYREEE (reference sequence). The CDR3 is made up of 14 amino acids. CDR3 in amino acids: CASSLSASTDTQYF. CDR3 nucleotide sequence: TGTGCCAGCAGCTTGTCGGCGAGCACAGATACGCAGTATTTT.

The chain uses TRBV5-1 and TRBJ1-3, with D perhaps TRBD1 (5 bases). Germline V gives CDR1 SGHRS, CDR2 YFSETQ. Trimming shortened V by 4 bases and J by 4 bases, and 12 bases separated the two germline ends. The CDR3 has 14 residues. The CDR3 region has the DNA TGCGCCAGCAGCCTGACAGCATTCGGAAACACCATATATTTT. Translating gives CASSLTAFGNTIYF.

This clone showed up just once. V and J are TRBV5-1 and TRBJ2-5, with 8 bases aligning to TRBD1. V dropped 4 bases and J dropped 5; count of bases not matched to a gene: 7. CDR3 length equals 14 residues. In germline, CDR1 is SGHRS, CDR2 YFSETQ. CDR3 sequence reads: CASSATGVGETQYF. The DNA for the CDR3 is TGCGCCAGCAGCGCGACAGGGGTCGGCGAGACCCAGTACTTC.

V gene TRBV7-2 combines with J gene TRBJ2-7; D is unresolved. V lost 3 bases and J lost 4, with 13 bases in between. The CDR3 has 14 amino acids. Germline values: CDR1 SGHTA, CDR2 FQGNSA. CDR3 in DNA: TGTGCCAGCAGCTTCGGACGTCTGGCTTACGAGCAGTACTTC. The encoded protein is CASSFGRLAYEQYF. The variable domain in full, completed from reference TRBV7-2 and TRBJ2-7, reads GAGVSQSPSNKVTEKGKDVELRCDPISGHTALYWYRQSLGQGLEFLIYFQGNSAPDKSGLPSDRFSAERTGGSVSTLTIQRTQQEDSAVYLCASSFGRLAYEQYFGPGTRLTVT.

In the case of this clone: The junction departs from the called germline gene at one end, perhaps through a read error. The same CDR3 is also encoded by other DNA sequences in this sample. V usage is TRBV9 and J usage is TRBJ1-1, with D maybe TRBD1 (6 bases). The CDR3 consists of 17 residues. Germline-derived CDR1 and CDR2 are SGDLS and YYNGEE. The CDR3 DNA reads as TGTGCCAGTAGCGTGGGGGGCGGCCGGGAAGGGAACTCTGAAGCTTTCTTT. Amino acid sequence: CASSVGGGREGNSEAFF.

There are a few counts of this clone. CDR3 DNA sequence: TGTGCCAGCGGCAGGGGGCAGGAGCAGTACTTC. Translated: CASGRGQEQYF. V gene TRBV27 combines with J gene TRBJ2-7; 8 nucleotides align to TRBD1. J was trimmed by 7 bases and V by 8 bases; bases with no gene match: 4. Germline CDR1 MNHEY, CDR2 SMNVEV (reference sequence). This CDR3 has 11 amino acids.

This clone has only one observation. The rearrangement joins TRBV5-4 to TRBJ2-3, with D perhaps matching TRBD2 (7 bases). Per germline, CDR1 SGHNT and CDR2 YYREEE (reference sequence). Trimming stripped 5 bases from V and 13 bases from J, with 14 bases between. The length of the CDR3 is 11 residues. The CDR3 loop reads CASSGGGQEYF. In nucleotides, the CDR3 is TGTGCCAGCAGTGGCGGGGGACAAGAGTATTTT. Full variable domain (missing parts from reference TRBV5-4 and TRBJ2-3): ETGVTQSPTHLIKTRGQQVTLRCSSQSGHNTVSWYQQALGQGPQFIFQYYREEENGRGNFPPRFSGLQFPNYSSELNVNALELDDSALYLCASSGGGQEYFGPGTRLTVL.

The chain recombines TRBV4-1 with TRBJ1-2, with 10 bases fitting TRBD1. The V gene end was trimmed by 3 bases and the J gene end by 3 bases; junction bases not matched to a gene: 4. The germline V gene encodes CDR1 MGHRA and CDR2 YSYEKL. The CDR3 has 15 amino acids. The CDR3 DNA reads TGCGCCAGCAGCCACTCCGGACAGGGGGACTATGGCTACACCTTC. Translated: CASSHSGQGDYGYTF.

The rearrangement joins TRBV4-1 to TRBJ1-1; D is unresolved. The CDR3 is made up of 13 amino acids. Trimming shortened V by 1 base and J by 1 base, and 4 bases separated the two germline ends. Germline loops: CDR1 MGHRA, CDR2 YSYEKL. The CDR3 sequence: CASSQGWNTEAFF. DNA for the CDR3: TGCGCCAGCAGCCAAGGCTGGAACACTGAAGCTTTCTTT.

This sequence joins TRBV19 and TRBJ1-5; D perhaps matches TRBD1 (5 bases). There are 17 residues in the CDR3. Per germline, CDR1 LNHDA and CDR2 SQIVND (reference sequence). Trimming cost V 4 bases and J 5 bases, with 21 bases left between them. For the CDR3, the DNA is TGTGCCAGTAGTACAGCTCGTAAGGGGCCACTCGATCAGCCCCAGCATTTT. The encoded protein is CASSTARKGPLDQPQHF.

The genes are TRBV7-9 and TRBJ2-1; 16 nucleotides line up with TRBD2. The germline V gene has CDR1 SEHNR and CDR2 FQNEAQ (reference sequence). The CDR3 sequence is 15 residues long. The J segment lost 9 bases and the V segment lost 4 bases, leaving 3 bases of the junction unmatched. CDR3 region: CASSYGTSGRGEQFF. For the CDR3, the DNA is TGTGCCAGCAGCTACGGGACTAGCGGGAGGGGTGAGCAGTTCTTC.

The chain carries TRBV11-2 and TRBJ2-3; a possible D gene is TRBD2 (6 bases). Germline V gene lookup returns CDR1 SGHAT and CDR2 FQNNGV. Deletions cut 0 bases from V and 11 bases from J, with 15 bases between. The CDR3 contains 14 residues. In DNA form, the CDR3 reads TGTGCCAGCAGCTTAGAGATGACTTTCGGGAGGCAGTATTTT. Translated, it gives CASSLEMTFGRQYF.

This clone has only a few counts. CDR3: CASSYSTGWSYEQYF. CDR3 sequence (DNA): TGTGCCAGCAGTTACTCGACAGGGTGGTCCTACGAGCAGTACTTC. The chain carries TRBV6-5 and TRBJ2-7, with 7 bases matching TRBD1. CDR1 and CDR2 from the germline V gene are MNHEY and SVGAGI. V trimming: 0 bases; J trimming: 1 base; junction bases outside the gene matches: 3. The CDR3 extends over 15 amino acids.